This T cell receptor (beta chain) was sequenced during a study of cytomegalovirus exposure and HLA in healthy donors. The CDR3 is 13 amino acids. Looked up from germline, CDR1 is LGHNA and CDR2 is YSLEER. Trimming took 3 bases from V and 6 from J, leaving 8 bases between them. The PCR employed 60 Vbeta primers together with 13 Jbeta primers. Only in-frame clones appear in the TCRdb table, and some are missing; sequencing was by immunoSEQ multiplex PCR. The data show 200,000 to 250,000 clones, with approximately 82% seen just once and 0.58% held by the top ten. Only a few counts were recorded for this clone. Unrecorded immune exposures were likely, despite nominal health at sampling.

Sequencing was performed on PBMCs. The source is a woman in her thirties or forties in good health and CMV-seronegative. The chain recombines TRBV4-3 with TRBJ1-4; unclear D gene. The CDR3 DNA sequence: TGCGCCAGCAGCCATTCAAGAGATGAAAAACTGTTTTTT. This sequence encodes CASSHSRDEKLFF.